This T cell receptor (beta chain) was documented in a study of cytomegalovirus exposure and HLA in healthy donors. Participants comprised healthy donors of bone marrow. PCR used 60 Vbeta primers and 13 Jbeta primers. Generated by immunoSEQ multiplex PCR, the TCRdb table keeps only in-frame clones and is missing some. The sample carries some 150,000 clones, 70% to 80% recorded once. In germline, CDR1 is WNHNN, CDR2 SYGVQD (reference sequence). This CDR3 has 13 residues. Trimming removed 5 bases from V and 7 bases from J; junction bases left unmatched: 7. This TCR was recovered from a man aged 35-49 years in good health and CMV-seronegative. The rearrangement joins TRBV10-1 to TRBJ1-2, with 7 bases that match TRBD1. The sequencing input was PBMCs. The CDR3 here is CASSSNRGRGYTF. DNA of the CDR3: TGCGCCAGCAGTTCAAACAGGGGCCGTGGCTACACCTTC.